This TCR beta chain was captured in a study of cytomegalovirus exposure and HLA in healthy donors. Study outcomes and limitations: Prior analysis indicated that the majority of TCR beta V segments exhibited productivity approximately 90% or approximately 30% of the time.

PCR amplification relied on 60 Vbeta primers (plus 13 Jbeta primers). Generated by immunoSEQ multiplex PCR, the TCRdb table keeps only in-frame clones and is missing some. The table has 100,000 to 150,000 clones, around 82% seen once. The CDR3 spans 15 residues. Germline V gives CDR1 SEHNR, CDR2 FQNEAQ (reference sequence). Trimming removed 3 bases from V and 1 base from J, with 11 bases in between. With regard to this clone: The antigen remains unidentified.

The J gene is TRBJ2-3, the V gene TRBV7-9; possible D gene TRBD1, 6 bases. The sequencing input was PBMCs. The clonotype comes from a woman in her thirties or forties in good health and CMV-seropositive. CDR3 sequence: CASSFSNRGTDTQYF. CDR3 nucleotide sequence: TGTGCCAGCAGCTTTTCCAACAGGGGCACAGATACGCAGTATTTT. Combining the CDR3 with reference TRBV7-9 and TRBJ2-3 gives the whole variable domain DTGVSQNPRHKITKRGQNVTFRCDPISEHNRLYWYRQTLGQGPEFLTYFQNEAQLEKSRLLSDRFSAERPKGSFSTLEIQRTEQGDSAMYLCASSFSNRGTDTQYFGPGTRLTVL.